This TCR beta chain was captured in a study of OX40 agonist ivuxolimab in advanced cancers. Study context: The study gave patients intravenous ivuxolimab at 0.01 to 10 mg/kg every 2 weeks. From roughly 23 to 90 years was the age range, with a mean of around 56 years, and 65% to 90% were male.

Notes on this clone: Its antigen remains unknown.

CDR3 length equals 15 residues. Trimming took off 0 bases at V and 2 bases at J, with 9 bases between the two ends. CDR1 and CDR2 (germline): LGHNA, YNFKEQ. Study-wide results and limits: CD8+ T cells showed, on average, more clonal expansion than CD4+ cells. The study found among the lowest clonal expansion in partial responders at 0.1-3.0 mg/kg.

Produced via immunoSEQ multiplex PCR; TCRdb's table is partial and in-frame only. Of some 97,000 clones in the sample, 90% were seen once. The sequence was obtained from an adult with an advanced solid tumor such as melanoma, head and neck, liver or kidney cancer. The sequenced sample was CD4+ or CD8+ T cells sorted from blood, obtained in a trial of the OX40 agonist ivuxolimab. This chain links TRBV4-2 with TRBJ2-3, with D possibly matching TRBD2 (6 bases). For the CDR3, the DNA is TGTGCCAGCAGCCAAGAAACTAGCATCACAGATACGCAGTATTTT. It translates to CASSQETSITDTQYF.